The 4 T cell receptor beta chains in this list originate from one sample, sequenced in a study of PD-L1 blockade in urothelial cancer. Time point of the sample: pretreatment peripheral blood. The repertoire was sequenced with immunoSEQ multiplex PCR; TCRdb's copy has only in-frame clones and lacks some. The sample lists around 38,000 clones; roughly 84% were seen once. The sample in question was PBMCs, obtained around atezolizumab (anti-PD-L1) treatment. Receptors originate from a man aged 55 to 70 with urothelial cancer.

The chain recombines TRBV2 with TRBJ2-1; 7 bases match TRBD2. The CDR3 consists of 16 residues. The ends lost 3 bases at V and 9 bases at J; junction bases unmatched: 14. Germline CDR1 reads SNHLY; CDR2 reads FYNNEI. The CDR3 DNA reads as TGTGCCAGCAGTGAGAGTAGCGGGTTACGAACTGGTGAGCAGTTCTTC. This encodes CASSESSGLRTGEQFF.

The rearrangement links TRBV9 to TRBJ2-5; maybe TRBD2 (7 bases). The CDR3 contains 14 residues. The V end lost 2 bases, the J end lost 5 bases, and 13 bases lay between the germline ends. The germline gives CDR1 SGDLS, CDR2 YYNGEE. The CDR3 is CASSVEKGGETQYF. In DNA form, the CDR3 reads TGTGCCAGCAGCGTCGAGAAGGGGGGGGAGACCCAGTACTTC.

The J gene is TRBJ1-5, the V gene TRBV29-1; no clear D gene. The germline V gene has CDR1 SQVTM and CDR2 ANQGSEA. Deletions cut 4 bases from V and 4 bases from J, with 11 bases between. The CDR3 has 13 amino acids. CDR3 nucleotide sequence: TGCAGCGTTGCGGGGAGTACTAATCAGCCCCAGCATTTT. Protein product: CSVAGSTNQPQHF.

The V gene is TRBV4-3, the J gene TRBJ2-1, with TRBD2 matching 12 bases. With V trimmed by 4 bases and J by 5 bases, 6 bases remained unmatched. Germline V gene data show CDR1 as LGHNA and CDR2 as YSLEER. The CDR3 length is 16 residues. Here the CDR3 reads CASSPRLAGDNNEQFF. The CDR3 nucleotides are TGCGCCAGCAGCCCGCGACTAGCGGGAGACAACAATGAGCAGTTCTTC.